The T cell receptor (beta chain) described here comes from a study of neurological immune-mediated disorders. Per germline, CDR1 MGHRA and CDR2 YSYEKL. Trimming cost V 0 bases and J 6 bases; bases outside gene matches: 12. This CDR3 has 17 amino acids. This clonotype was detected many times. 5'RACE with 10-nucleotide random UMIs generated the cDNA. TCRdb used MiXCR to reprocess the 5' RACE reads, holding one entry per CDR3 protein. Of approximately 46,000 distinct CDR3 sequences detected, around 10% appear once; the ten largest clones hold approximately 5.3%. This receptor was identified in a man between 65 and 80 years old with HTLV-1-associated myelopathy (HAM/TSP). J is TRBJ2-7 and V is TRBV4-1; 9 bases agree with TRBD2. Source material: PBMCs. The CDR3 nucleotides are TGCGCCAGCAGCCAAGATAGCGGGAGACCTCGCGCGGGCGAGCAGTACTTC. It specifies CASSQDSGRPRAGEQYF.